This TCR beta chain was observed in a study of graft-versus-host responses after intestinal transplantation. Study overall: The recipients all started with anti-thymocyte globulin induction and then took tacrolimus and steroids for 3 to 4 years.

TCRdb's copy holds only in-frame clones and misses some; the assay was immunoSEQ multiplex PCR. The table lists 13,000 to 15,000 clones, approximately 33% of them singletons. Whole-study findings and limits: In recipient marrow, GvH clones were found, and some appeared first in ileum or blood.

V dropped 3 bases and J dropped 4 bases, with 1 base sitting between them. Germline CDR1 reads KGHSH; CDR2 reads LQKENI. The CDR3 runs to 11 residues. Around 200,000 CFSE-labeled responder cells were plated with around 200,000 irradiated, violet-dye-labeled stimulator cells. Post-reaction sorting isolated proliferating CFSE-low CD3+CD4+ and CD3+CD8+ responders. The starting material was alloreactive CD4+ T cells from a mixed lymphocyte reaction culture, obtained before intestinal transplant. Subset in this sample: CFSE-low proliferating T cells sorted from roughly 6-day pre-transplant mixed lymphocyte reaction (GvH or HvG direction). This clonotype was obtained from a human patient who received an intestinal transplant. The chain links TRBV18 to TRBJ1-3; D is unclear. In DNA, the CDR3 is TGTGCCAGCTCACCGGGAAACACCATATATTTT. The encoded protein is CASSPGNTIYF.